Listed here is a single T cell receptor (beta chain). Germline V gives CDR1 SGHNT, CDR2 YYREEE (reference sequence). The CDR3 totals 12 residues. With 7 bases clipped from V and 7 bases from J, the junction kept 7 bases outside the gene matches. This sample is part of a study of blood T cell repertoires in COVID-19. Study background: Sites in the United States, Italy and Spain provided acute and convalescent COVID-19 samples.

Source study methods: Estimates of nucleated cell counts were drawn from the amplification of reference gene primers. This table comes from immunoSEQ multiplex PCR, and its TCRdb copy is limited to in-frame clones, with some not included. D and trimming were read from the DNA, whereas the V and J calls and clone size are those reported in that table. The sample yields around 170,000 clones, around 84% seen once. The V gene is TRBV5-4, the J gene TRBJ1-2, with 7 bases aligning to TRBD1. Sequenced material: peripheral blood. This clonotype originated in a man aged 30 to 39 with active or convalescent COVID-19. In DNA form, the CDR3 reads TGTGCCAGCCCGGGAGAGGGGGCTGGCTACACCTTC. It encodes CASPGEGAGYTF. The full variable domain, in which reference TRBV5-4 and TRBJ1-2 provide the parts outside the CDR3, is ETGVTQSPTHLIKTRGQQVTLRCSSQSGHNTVSWYQQALGQGPQFIFQYYREEENGRGNFPPRFSGLQFPNYSSELNVNALELDDSALYLCASPGEGAGYTFGSGTRLTVV.